What follows is one TCR beta chain and its context. The data are from a study of T cell changes during pregnancy in multiple sclerosis. The CDR3 runs to 13 residues. Trimming removed 1 base at V and 6 bases at J, with 13 bases between. Germline V gene lookup returns CDR1 GTSNPN and CDR2 SVGIG (reference sequence). TCRdb's copy holds only in-frame clones and misses some; the assay was immunoSEQ multiplex PCR. The sample includes some 22,000 clones, 70% to 90% seen only once; the top ten take 7.6%. The input for sequencing was CD8+ T cells from peripheral blood mononuclear cells, taken before pregnancy. This sequence was found in a female donor with multiple sclerosis, enrolled in a pregnancy study. V and J are TRBV30 and TRBJ2-7; D is possibly TRBD2 (6 bases). The CDR3: CAWSATGAGEQYF. The CDR3 nucleotides are TGTGCCTGGAGTGCAACGGGAGCCGGCGAGCAGTACTTC. The entire variable domain, with the rest obtained from reference TRBV30 and TRBJ2-7, is as follows: SQTIHQWPATLVQPVGSPLSLECTVEGTSNPNLYWYRQAAGRGLQLLFYSVGIGQISSEVPQNLSASRPQDRQFILSSKKLLLSDSGFYLCAWSATGAGEQYFGPGTRLTVT.